This TCR beta chain was retrieved from a study of blood T cell repertoires in COVID-19 (dated by TCRdb to about 2020). Background for the entire study: Samples covering the acute and convalescent phases of COVID-19 were provided by collaborators in the United States, Italy and Spain. The material from the prospective study consisted of cDNA or gDNA derived from T cells, B-cell-depleted T cells, or PBMCs. The dataset comprised deeply sampled blood TCRbeta repertoires from subjects exposed to, actively infected with, or recovered from COVID-19. Where HLA class I and class II types were available, the types were taken from metadata supplied by the sample provider, not from assay-based typing. Sample metadata almost always included a de-identified subject ID, COVID-19 status, age in years and sex. Samples came from the ongoing ImmuneRACE study (first 160 participants) plus 1,254 subjects from 6 global collaborators. A freely available public database, intended as a resource for researchers studying the immune response to SARS-CoV-2, is where the repertoires were released. The investigation overall reported the following: How much clinical and demographic metadata was included differed by source and by participant, and the metadata was provided uncurated.

TCRbeta CDR3 regions were amplified from genomic DNA by means of the immunoSEQ Assay, a bias-controlled multiplex PCR. Per the original workflow: The number of nucleated cells in each sample was estimated by amplification of reference gene primers within the assay. To quantify the absolute abundance of each unique TCRbeta CDR3 rearrangement, sequence reads were collapsed and filtered. For each sample, productive Simpson clonality was calculated by taking the square root of Simpson's diversity index across productive rearrangements. TCRdb mirrors the immuneACCESS table, restricted to in-frame sequences. Some clones are absent from its copies; in checked studies, under half trace to an unresolved V gene, and the reason for the others is unknown. The V and J calls and clone size come from that table; D and trimming were worked out from the DNA. This sample comprises some 170,000 clones, about 78% of them detected only once. More than 6.5% of the sample is taken by the ten largest.

The collaborating institutions used their own protocols to collect whole blood in K2EDTA tubes. For TCRbeta analysis, collaborator samples were shipped as frozen whole blood, as isolated PBMCs, or as DNA extracted from either sample type. This clone was recorded a few times. Its antigen remains undetermined. Qualities for individual bases were not recorded, and no much larger clone is one base off. Trimming takes 6 bases off V and 3 bases off J; junction bases not matched to a gene: 9. Looking up the germline V gene yields CDR1 MNHEY and CDR2 SVGAGI. Spanning cysteine to phenylalanine, the CDR3 consists of 15 amino acids. Only the CDR3 DNA stays, 45 bases, in frame from base 1.

The material sequenced was peripheral blood. The sequence joins TRBV6-5 to TRBJ1-2, and 8 bases in between align with TRBD1. This TCR was sampled from a woman aged 50 to 60 with active or convalescent COVID-19. DNA sequence: TGTGCCAGCAGGGATAGGGACAGGCTTGACTATGGCTACACCTTC. Its product reads: CASRDRDRLDYGYTF.